A single sample is the source of the 13 T cell receptor beta chains below, sequenced in a study of blood T cell repertoires in COVID-19. TCRdb's table, derived via immunoSEQ multiplex PCR, lists solely in-frame clones and lacks some. Here the sample spans about 480,000 clones, approximately 87% being singletons. The sample was PBMCs or T cells enriched from blood (not recorded which). All receptors derive from a woman aged 40 to 50 who had recovered from COVID-19.

The chain uses TRBV7-6 and TRBJ2-1; TRBD1 matches 7 bases. The trim removed 3 bases at V and 1 base at J, leaving 9 bases unmatched. Per the germline V gene, CDR1 is SGHVS and CDR2 is FNYEAQ. The CDR3 contains 17 residues. CDR3 region: CASSLIAGTESYNEQFF. The CDR3 DNA sequence: TGTGCCAGCAGCTTGATTGCCGGGACAGAGTCCTACAATGAGCAGTTCTTC. Using reference TRBV7-6 and TRBJ2-1 for the parts outside the CDR3, the full variable domain is GAGVSQSPRYKVTKRGQDVALRCDPISGHVSLYWYRQALGQGPEFLTYFNYEAQQDKSGLPNDRFSAERPEGSISTLTIQRTEQRDSAMYRCASSLIAGTESYNEQFFGPGTRLTVL.

The chain has TRBV5-6 and TRBJ1-1; 7 bases align to TRBD1. This CDR3 region has 14 residues. The J segment lost 3 bases and the V segment lost 1 base, leaving 3 bases of the junction unmatched. Germline loops: CDR1 SGHDT, CDR2 YYEEEE. The chain's CDR3 is CASSLRQGDTEAFF. The CDR3 nucleotides are TGTGCCAGCAGCTTGAGGCAGGGGGACACTGAAGCTTTCTTT.

This clone was picked up one time. J is TRBJ2-1 and V is TRBV20-1, with D perhaps matching TRBD2 (6 bases). CDR3 length equals 14 residues. V lost 3 bases and J 6 bases, leaving 15 bases between the germline ends. Germline V gene lookup returns CDR1 DFQATT and CDR2 SNEGSKA (reference sequence). CDR3 DNA sequence: TGCAGTGCTAGTCCGACTAGTGCCCTCAATGAGCAGTTCTTC. Translation gives CSASPTSALNEQFF.

About this clone itself: Its ends do not fully match the called genes, so a read error is possible. The rearrangement joins TRBV7-2 to TRBJ1-2; 12 bases are shared with TRBD1. CDR1 is SGHTA, CDR2 FQGNSA, per germline. The CDR3 loop spans 18 amino acids. DNA of the CDR3: TGTGCCAGCAGTTTAGCGGGACAGGGGGCGAGGTTGAGCTATGGCTACACCTTC. Protein product: CASSLAGQGARLSYGYTF.

In regard to this clone: The same CDR3 is also encoded by other DNA sequences in this sample. The rearrangement uses TRBV5-1 and TRBJ2-2, with a possible D match to TRBD1 (6 bases). Per germline, CDR1 SGHRS and CDR2 YFSETQ. V lost 2 bases to trimming and J lost 5 bases, with 10 bases between them. CDR3 length: 14 residues. CDR3 amino acids: CASSLAGETGELFF. In DNA form, the CDR3 reads TGCGCCAGCAGCTTAGCAGGGGAGACCGGGGAGCTGTTTTTT.

This clone was recorded once. V usage is TRBV18 and J usage is TRBJ2-5; D possibly corresponds to TRBD1 (5 bases). The V gene's germline CDR1 is KGHSH and CDR2 LQKENI. This CDR3 has 13 residues. V lost 0 bases, J lost 7 bases, and 9 bases lay in between. This CDR3 reads CASSPPSQGTQYF. DNA for the CDR3: TGTGCCAGCTCACCACCGTCCCAGGGGACCCAGTACTTC.

This clone was counted only a few times. This chain connects TRBV5-6 to TRBJ1-6; 9 bases align to TRBD1. The CDR3 is made up of 15 amino acids. Per germline, CDR1 SGHDT and CDR2 YYEEEE. V shed 4 bases, J shed 9 bases, and the junction held 8 bases outside the gene matches. CDR3 nucleotide sequence: TGTGCCAGCAGCGGGGGGACAGGGCTTGGTTCACCCCTCCACTTT. It specifies CASSGGTGLGSPLHF.

The chain carries TRBV9 and TRBJ2-7; D might be TRBD1 (7 bases). Per the germline V gene, CDR1 is SGDLS and CDR2 is YYNGEE. V dropped 2 bases and J dropped 6 bases, with 18 bases sitting between them. This CDR3 spans 15 amino acids. The CDR3 DNA sequence: TGTGCCAGCAGCGTCTCAGGGCAGGGGGGTGGCGAGCAGTACTTC. It translates to CASSVSGQGGGEQYF.

This chain uses TRBV14 with TRBJ2-5; 9 nucleotides align to TRBD2. V gave up 4 bases and J gave up 5 bases; unmatched junction bases: 8. Germline values: CDR1 SGHDN, CDR2 FVKESK. The CDR3 totals 15 residues. CDR3 DNA: TGTGCCAGCAGCCGAGAACTAGCGGGTTATGAGACCCAGTACTTC. It encodes CASSRELAGYETQYF.

The chain joins TRBV7-2 to TRBJ2-1, with D perhaps TRBD2 (6 bases). Looked up from germline, CDR1 is SGHTA and CDR2 is FQGNSA. There are 16 residues in the CDR3. V was cut by 1 base and J by 0 bases, with 10 bases left in between. The CDR3 bases are TGTGCCAGCAGCTTAGAACCAGCGGGCTCCTACAATGAGCAGTTCTTC. Its translation is CASSLEPAGSYNEQFF.

This clone was detected only once. The V gene is TRBV10-3, the J gene TRBJ2-6; possible D gene TRBD1, 6 bases. Germline V gene lookup returns CDR1 ENHRY and CDR2 SYGVKD. V was cut by 6 bases and J by 2 bases, with 11 bases left in between. The CDR3 is made up of 15 amino acids. CDR3 in DNA: TGTGCCATCAGCCTACAGGGACCTGGGGCCAACGTCCTGACTTTC. Translating it yields CAISLQGPGANVLTF.

This clone has only one observation. In DNA, the CDR3 is TGTGCCAGCAGGCCCGACAGGCCCTACGAGCAGTACTTC. Protein product: CASRPDRPYEQYF. The V call is TRBV2, the J call TRBJ2-7, with a tentative D call TRBD1 (6 bases). Germline loops: CDR1 SNHLY, CDR2 FYNNEI. This CDR3 region has 13 residues. The V gene lost 6 bases and the J gene lost 2 bases, with 11 bases spanning the gap.

Comments on this clone: Within the sample, other DNA sequences also encode this same CDR3. The V gene is TRBV20-1, the J gene TRBJ2-1; D call uncertain. Germline-derived CDR1 and CDR2 are DFQATT and SNEGSKA (reference sequence). V was cut by 3 bases and J by 7 bases, with 4 bases left in between. This CDR3 has 10 residues. CDR3: CSASRNEQFF. The DNA for the CDR3 is TGCAGTGCTAGCCGTAATGAGCAGTTCTTC.